This T cell receptor (beta chain) was found in a study of T cells in Graves' hyperthyroidism and ophthalmopathy. Study-wide context: Once the initial diagnosis was made, peripheral blood was obtained before any treatment.

Regions amplified from RNA transcripts were the TCR beta CDR3 regions. TCR CDR3 regions were first amplified by RT-PCR with HTBI primers. MiXCR, run by TCRdb on the multiplex PCR reads, gives a single entry per CDR3 protein. The table shows under 350,000 distinct CDR3 sequences, with 15% to 20% occurring only once. Points from the study as a whole: Onset of ophthalmopathy came a median about 6.5 months after the model predicted it.

Trimming at V came to 4 bases and at J to 6 bases, leaving 11 bases not matched to a gene. The CDR3 consists of 16 residues. CDR1 and CDR2 (germline): SGDLS, YYNGEE. In regard to this clonotype: What it binds is not known.

Sample: blood. The TCR comes from a woman aged 55-75 years with Graves' ophthalmopathy. The chain links TRBV9 to TRBJ1-5, with 9 bases that match TRBD1. The CDR3 region is CASSSGQGAGGQPQHF. CDR3 bases: TGTGCCAGCAGCTCGGGACAGGGTGCGGGCGGTCAGCCCCAGCATTTT.